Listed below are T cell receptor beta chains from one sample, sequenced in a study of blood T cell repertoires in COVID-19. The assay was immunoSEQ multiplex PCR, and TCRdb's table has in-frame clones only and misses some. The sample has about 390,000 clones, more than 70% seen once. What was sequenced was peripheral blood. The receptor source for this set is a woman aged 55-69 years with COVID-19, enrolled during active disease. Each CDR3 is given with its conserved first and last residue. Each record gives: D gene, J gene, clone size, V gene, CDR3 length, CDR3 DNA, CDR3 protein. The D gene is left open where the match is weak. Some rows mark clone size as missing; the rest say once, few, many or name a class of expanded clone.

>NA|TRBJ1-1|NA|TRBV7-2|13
TGTGCCAGCAGCTGGGCCCTGAACACTGAAGCTTTCTTT
CASSWALNTEAFF
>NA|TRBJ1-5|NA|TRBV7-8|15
TGTGCCAGCAGCTTACAGGCAGGGGCCAATCAGCCCCAGCATTTT
CASSLQAGANQPQHF
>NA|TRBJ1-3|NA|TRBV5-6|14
TGTGCCAGCAGCTGGCAATCCTCTGGAAACACCATATATTTT
CASSWQSSGNTIYF
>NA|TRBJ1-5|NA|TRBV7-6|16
TGTGCCAGCAGCCCAGAGGGTGGTTATAGCAATCAGCCCCAGCATTTT
CASSPEGGYSNQPQHF
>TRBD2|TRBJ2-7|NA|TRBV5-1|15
TGCGCCAGCAGCTTACAGGCCGGGAGGGAGTACGAGCAGTACTTC
CASSLQAGREYEQYF
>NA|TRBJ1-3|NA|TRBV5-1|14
TGCGCCAGCAGCTCGGGTCTCTCCGGGGACACCATATATTTT
CASSSGLSGDTIYF
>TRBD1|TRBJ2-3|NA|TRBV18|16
TGTGCCAGCTCAGGACCGGGACAGGGGTTTCCAGATACGCAGTATTTT
CASSGPGQGFPDTQYF
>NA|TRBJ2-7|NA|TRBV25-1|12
TGTGCCAGCAGTAAAAACCGGGACGAGCAGTACTTC
CASSKNRDEQYF
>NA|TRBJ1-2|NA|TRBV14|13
TGTGCCAGCAGCCGCATGACGACTGGGGCCGACACCTTC
CASSRMTTGADTF
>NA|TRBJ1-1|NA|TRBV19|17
TGTGCCAGTAGTATAATTCCAGGGTCAGGAGATCGCACTGAAGCTTTCTTT
CASSIIPGSGDRTEAFF
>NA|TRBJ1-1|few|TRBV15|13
TGTGCCACCAGCTCCCTGGGAGGATTGGCCGCTTTCTTT
CATSSLGGLAAFF
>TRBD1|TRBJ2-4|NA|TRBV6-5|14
TGTGCCAGCAGCCCGGGACAGGGTAGGAACATTCAGTACTTC
CASSPGQGRNIQYF
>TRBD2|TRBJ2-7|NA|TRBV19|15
TGTGCCAGTAGTACACCTAGCGGGGGGCCCTACGAGCAGTACTTC
CASSTPSGGPYEQYF
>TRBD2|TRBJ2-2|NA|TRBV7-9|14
TGTGCCAGCAGGACTAGCGGGGTTGGCGGGGAGCTGTTTTTT
CASRTSGVGGELFF
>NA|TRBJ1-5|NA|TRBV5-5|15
TGTGCCAGCAGCCCGGGACTGTTTAGCAATCAGCCCCAGCATTTT
CASSPGLFSNQPQHF
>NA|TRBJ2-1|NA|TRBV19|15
TGTGCCAGTAGTTCTCCCGGGAGCTCCTACAATGAGCAGTTCTTC
CASSSPGSSYNEQFF
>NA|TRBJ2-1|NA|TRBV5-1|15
TGCGCCAGCAGCTTGAACAGGGCCGAAAGCAATGAGCAGTTCTTC
CASSLNRAESNEQFF
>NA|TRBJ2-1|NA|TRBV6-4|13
TGTGCCAGCAGTGACTCCCTATACAATGAGCAGTTCTTC
CASSDSLYNEQFF
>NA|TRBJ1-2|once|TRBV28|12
TGTGCCAGCAGTTTGTTTCGCGGGGGCTACACCTTC
CASSLFRGGYTF
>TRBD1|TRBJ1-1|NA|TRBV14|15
TGTGCCAGCAGCCATCGGACAGGGGGGAACACTGAAGCTTTCTTT
CASSHRTGGNTEAFF
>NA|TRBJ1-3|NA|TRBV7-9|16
TGTGCCAGCAGCTTAGGAACCGGGTCCCCTGGAAACACCATATATTTT
CASSLGTGSPGNTIYF
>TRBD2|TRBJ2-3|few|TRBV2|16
TGTGCCAGCAGGAGGACTAGCGGGGGGAGCACAGATACGCAGTATTTT
CASRRTSGGSTDTQYF
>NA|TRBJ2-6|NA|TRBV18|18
TGTGCCAGCTCACCTGTCTCTATAACAGGCTCTGGGGCCAACGTCCTGACTTTC
CASSPVSITGSGANVLTF
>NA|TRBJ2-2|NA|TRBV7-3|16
TGTGCCAGCAGCTTATATCCCCCCCGGGAAGGCGGGGAGCTGTTTTTT
CASSLYPPREGGELFF
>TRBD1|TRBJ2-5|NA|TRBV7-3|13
TGTGCCAGCAGCACCGACAGGGGAGAGACCCAGTACTTC
CASSTDRGETQYF
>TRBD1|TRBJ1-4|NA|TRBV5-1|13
TGCGCCAGCGCTACCGGGGACAGTGAAAAACTGTTTTTT
CASATGDSEKLFF
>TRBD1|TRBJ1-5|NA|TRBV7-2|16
TGTGCCAGCAGCCTTCACGGGACAGGGGTCAACCAGCCCCAGCATTTT
CASSLHGTGVNQPQHF
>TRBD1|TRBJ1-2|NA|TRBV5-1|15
TGCGCCAGCAGCCAATCCGGACAGGGAGCCTATGGCTACACCTTC
CASSQSGQGAYGYTF
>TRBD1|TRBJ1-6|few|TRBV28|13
TGTGCCAGCGGAGACAGGGATTTTTCACCCCTCCACTTT
CASGDRDFSPLHF
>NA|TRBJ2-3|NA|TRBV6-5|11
TGTGCCAGCAGCTCCCCGGGTACGCAGTATTTT
CASSSPGTQYF
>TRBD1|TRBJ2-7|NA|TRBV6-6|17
TGTGCCAGCAGTCCTAGGCAGGGGGCTCCTTCGGACCACGAGCAGTACTTC
CASSPRQGAPSDHEQYF
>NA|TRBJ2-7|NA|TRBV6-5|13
TGTGCCACCAGGGACACCTTTACCTACGAGCAGTACTTC
CATRDTFTYEQYF
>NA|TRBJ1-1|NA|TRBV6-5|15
TGTGCCAGTAATTGGCAGGGTCGTATGAACACTGAAGCTTTCTTT
CASNWQGRMNTEAFF
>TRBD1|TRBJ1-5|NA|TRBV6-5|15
TGTGCCAGCAGGAGAAACAGGGGGACCGATCAGCCCCAGCATTTT
CASRRNRGTDQPQHF
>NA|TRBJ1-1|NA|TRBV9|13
TGTGCCAGCAGCCCCCGTCCGGACACTGAAGCTTTCTTT
CASSPRPDTEAFF
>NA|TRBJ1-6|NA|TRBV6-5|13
TGTGCCAGCAGCTCCGGGACAATCTCACCCCTCCACTTT
CASSSGTISPLHF
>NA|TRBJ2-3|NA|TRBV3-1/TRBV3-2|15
TGTGCCAGCAGCCAGAGACTATCTAGCACAGATACGCAGTATTTT
CASSQRLSSTDTQYF
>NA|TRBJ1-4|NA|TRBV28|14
TGTGCCAGCAGCCCTAGACAGAATTCTGAAAAACTGTTTTTT
CASSPRQNSEKLFF
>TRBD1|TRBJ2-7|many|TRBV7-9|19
TGTGCCAGCAGCCAACCCGGGGACAGACCCCGAACCGGCGTGGTGGAGCAGTACTTC
CASSQPGDRPRTGVVEQYF
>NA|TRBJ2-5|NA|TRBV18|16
TGTGCCAGCTCACCGGAGCGCCAGGGGTTGGAAGAGACCCAGTACTTC
CASSPERQGLEETQYF
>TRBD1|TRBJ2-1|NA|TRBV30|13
TGTGCCTGGAGCGTCGGACAGGGAGTTGAGCAGTTCTTC
CAWSVGQGVEQFF
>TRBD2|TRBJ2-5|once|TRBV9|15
TGTGCCAGCAGCGTAGAGACTAGCGGGGGTCAGACCCAGTACTTC
CASSVETSGGQTQYF
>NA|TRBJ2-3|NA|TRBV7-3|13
TGTGCCAGCAGCTTAACTCGGGAGGATACGCAGTATTTT
CASSLTREDTQYF
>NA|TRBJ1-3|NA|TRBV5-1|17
TGCGCCAGCAGCTTGGCTGGGCGCACGAGCTCTGGAAACACCATATATTTT
CASSLAGRTSSGNTIYF
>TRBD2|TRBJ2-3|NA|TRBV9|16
TGTGCCAGCGGTAAGCAAGCGGGGGGGACCACAGATACGCAGTATTTT
CASGKQAGGTTDTQYF
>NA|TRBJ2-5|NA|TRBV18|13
TGTGCCAGCTCACGAGGTTCTCAAGAGACCCAGTACTTC
CASSRGSQETQYF
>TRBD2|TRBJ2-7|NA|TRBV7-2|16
TGTGCCAGCAGCTTACGCGGGACTAGTAGCTCCTACGAGCAGTACTTC
CASSLRGTSSSYEQYF
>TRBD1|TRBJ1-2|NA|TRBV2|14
TGTGCCAGCAGCATACAGGGGGCGAGGTATGGCTACACCTTC
CASSIQGARYGYTF
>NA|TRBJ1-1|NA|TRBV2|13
TGTGCCAGCAGTGAAATCAGGCAAACTGAAGCTTTCTTT
CASSEIRQTEAFF
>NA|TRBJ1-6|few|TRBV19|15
TGTGCCAGTACCCCAGACAGGCGGCAGAATTCACCCCTCCACTTT
CASTPDRRQNSPLHF
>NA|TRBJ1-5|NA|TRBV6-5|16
TGTGCCAGCAGTTGGAAGGCGACAGGCAGCAATCAGCCCCAGCATTTT
CASSWKATGSNQPQHF
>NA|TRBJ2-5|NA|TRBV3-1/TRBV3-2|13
TGTGCCAGCAGCCCGGGACTCCAAGAGACCCAGTACTTC
CASSPGLQETQYF
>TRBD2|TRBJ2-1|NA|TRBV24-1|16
TGTGCCACCAGTGGGACTAGCGGGGGGGGGTACAATGAGCAGTTCTTC
CATSGTSGGGYNEQFF